The 5 T cell receptor beta chains below all came from one sample that was sequenced in a study of blood T cell repertoires in COVID-19. Profiling relied on immunoSEQ multiplex PCR, and the TCRdb table lists in-frame clones only, not all of them. The top ten clones hold roughly 5% of a sample with some 150,000 clones, around nine tenths of them seen once. Source material: peripheral blood. These receptors all stem from a human donor in a cohort sampled during active COVID-19.

V is TRBV27 and J is TRBJ2-7; D uncertain. Trimming shortened V by 4 bases and J by 0 bases, and 4 bases separated the two germline ends. This CDR3 spans 12 amino acids. Germline-derived CDR1 and CDR2 are MNHEY and SMNVEV (reference sequence). The CDR3 protein is CASSSLSYEQYF. CDR3 sequence (DNA): TGTGCCAGCAGTTCCCTCTCCTACGAGCAGTACTTC.

This rearrangement joins TRBV5-1 to TRBJ2-3; D might be TRBD1 (5 bases). Germline CDR1 and CDR2: SGHRS and YFSETQ. Trimming removed 4 bases from V and 3 bases from J, with 12 bases in between. CDR3 length: 14 residues. CDR3 protein: CASSGQGLTDTQYF. The CDR3 DNA follows: TGCGCCAGCAGCGGTCAGGGTTTGACAGATACGCAGTATTTT. Variable domain in full (rest from reference TRBV5-1 and TRBJ2-3): KAGVTQTPRYLIKTRGQQVTLSCSPISGHRSVSWYQQTPGQGLQFLFEYFSETQRNKGNFPGRFSGRQFSNSRSEMNVSTLELGDSALYLCASSGQGLTDTQYFGPGTRLTVL.

This chain links TRBV29-1 with TRBJ2-1; TRBD1 might be the D (6 bases). Germline V lookup: CDR1 SQVTM, CDR2 ANQGSEA. The ends were cut back, 3 bases at V and 3 bases at J, with 12 bases in the middle. The CDR3 is 14 amino acids. The CDR3 here is CSVDAGTHYNEQFF. The CDR3 nucleotides are TGCAGCGTTGATGCCGGGACACACTACAATGAGCAGTTCTTC.

This clone has just one count. The chain recombines TRBV5-1 with TRBJ2-3, with TRBD1 identical over 9 bases. V gave up 4 bases and J gave up 2 bases; unmatched junction bases: 8. This CDR3 is 16 amino acids long. Germline V gene data show CDR1 as SGHRS and CDR2 as YFSETQ. This CDR3 is CASSPGQGIYTDTQYF. CDR3 DNA: TGCGCCAGCAGCCCCGGACAGGGGATTTACACAGATACGCAGTATTTT.

The chain is built from TRBV4-1 and TRBJ2-5; D is uncertain. V was trimmed by 6 bases and J by 5 bases, leaving 13 bases between them. The CDR3 runs 13 residues. Germline V gives CDR1 MGHRA, CDR2 YSYEKL. CDR3 region: CASSLLRRETQYF. For the CDR3, the DNA is TGCGCCAGCAGTCTACTTCGCAGGGAGACCCAGTACTTC.